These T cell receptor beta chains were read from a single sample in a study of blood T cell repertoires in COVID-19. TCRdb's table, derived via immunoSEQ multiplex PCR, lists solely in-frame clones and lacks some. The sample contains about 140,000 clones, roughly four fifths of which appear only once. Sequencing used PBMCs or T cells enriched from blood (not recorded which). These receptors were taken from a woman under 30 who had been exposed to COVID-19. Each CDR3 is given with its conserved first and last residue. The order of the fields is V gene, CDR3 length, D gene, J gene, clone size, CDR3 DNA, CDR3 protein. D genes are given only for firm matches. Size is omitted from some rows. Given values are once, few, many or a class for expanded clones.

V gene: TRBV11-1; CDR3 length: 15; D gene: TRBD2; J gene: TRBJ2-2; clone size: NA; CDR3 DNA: TGTGCCAGCAAGGGCGGGAGGGTTGGCACCGGGGAGCTGTTTTTT; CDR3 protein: CASKGGRVGTGELFF
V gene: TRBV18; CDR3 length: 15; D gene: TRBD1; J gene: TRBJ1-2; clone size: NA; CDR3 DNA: TGTGCCAGCTCACCAGGGGACAGTACTAACTATGGCTACACCTTC; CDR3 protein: CASSPGDSTNYGYTF
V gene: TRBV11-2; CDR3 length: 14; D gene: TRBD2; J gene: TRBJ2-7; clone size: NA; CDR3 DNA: TGTGCCAGCAGAAAACTAGCGGGACGGTACGAGCAGTACTTC; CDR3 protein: CASRKLAGRYEQYF
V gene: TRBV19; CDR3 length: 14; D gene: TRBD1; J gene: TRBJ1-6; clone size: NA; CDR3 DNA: TGTGCCAGTAGGCGACAGGGTCTGAATTCACCCCTCCACTTT; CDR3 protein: CASRRQGLNSPLHF
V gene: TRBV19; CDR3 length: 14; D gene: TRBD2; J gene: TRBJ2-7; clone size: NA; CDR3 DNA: TGTGCCAGTAACGCGGGGACTAGCGTCCACGAGCAGTACTTC; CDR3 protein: CASNAGTSVHEQYF
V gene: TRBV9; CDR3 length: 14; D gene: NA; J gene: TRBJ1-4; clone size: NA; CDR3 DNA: TGTGCCAGCAGCGTAGGTCTGGGGCGGGAAAAACTGTTTTTT; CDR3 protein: CASSVGLGREKLFF
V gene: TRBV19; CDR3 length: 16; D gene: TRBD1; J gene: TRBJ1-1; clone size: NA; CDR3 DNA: TGTGCCAGTAGTAGACCCCCGAGACAGGGGGACCGAGAAGCTTTCTTT; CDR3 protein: CASSRPPRQGDREAFF
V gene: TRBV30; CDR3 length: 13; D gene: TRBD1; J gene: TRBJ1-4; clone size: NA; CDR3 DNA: TGTGCCTGCCATACAGGGGCCGGGGAAAAACTGTTTTTT; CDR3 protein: CACHTGAGEKLFF
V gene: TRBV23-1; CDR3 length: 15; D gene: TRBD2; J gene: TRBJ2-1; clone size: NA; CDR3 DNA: TGCGCCAGCAGTCAACTAGCGGGAGTAATTGATGAGCAGTTCTTC; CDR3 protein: CASSQLAGVIDEQFF
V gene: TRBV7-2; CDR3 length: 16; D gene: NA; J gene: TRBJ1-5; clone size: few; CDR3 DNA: TGTGCCAGCAGCTTAGTGCAGTCCGGGGGCAATCAGCCCCAGCATTTT; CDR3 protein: CASSLVQSGGNQPQHF
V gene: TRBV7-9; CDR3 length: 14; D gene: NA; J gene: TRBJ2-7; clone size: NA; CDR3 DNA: TGTGCCAGCAGCCAAGGACTCCGCTCCTACGAGCAGTACTTC; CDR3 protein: CASSQGLRSYEQYF
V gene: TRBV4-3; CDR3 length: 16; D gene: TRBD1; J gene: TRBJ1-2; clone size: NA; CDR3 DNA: TGCGCCAGCAGCCAATCATTAACAGGGGGCATCTATGGCTACACCTTC; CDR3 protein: CASSQSLTGGIYGYTF
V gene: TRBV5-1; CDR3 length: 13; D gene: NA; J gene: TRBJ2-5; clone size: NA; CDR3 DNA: TGCGCCAGCAGCTTGGGCCAGCAAGAGACCCAGTACTTC; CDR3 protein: CASSLGQQETQYF
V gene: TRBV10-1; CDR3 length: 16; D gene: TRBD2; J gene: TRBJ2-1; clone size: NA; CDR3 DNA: TGCGCCAGCAGTGAGTTGCTAGCGGGAGGAAACAATGAGCAGTTCTTC; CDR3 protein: CASSELLAGGNNEQFF
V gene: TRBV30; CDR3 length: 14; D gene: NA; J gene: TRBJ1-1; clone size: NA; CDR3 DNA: TGTGCCTGGGACCAACAGGTCTTTGGGTTGGAAGCTTTCTTT; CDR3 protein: CAWDQQVFGLEAFF
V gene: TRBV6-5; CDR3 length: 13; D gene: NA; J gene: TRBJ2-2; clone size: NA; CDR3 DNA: TGTGCCAGCAGTTTACGGGGTACCGGGGAGCTGTTTTTT; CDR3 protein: CASSLRGTGELFF
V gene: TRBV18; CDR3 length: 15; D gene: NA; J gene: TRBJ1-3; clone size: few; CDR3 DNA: TGTGCCAGCTCATCGGAGATCAGCTCTGGAAACACCATATATTTT; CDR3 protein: CASSSEISSGNTIYF
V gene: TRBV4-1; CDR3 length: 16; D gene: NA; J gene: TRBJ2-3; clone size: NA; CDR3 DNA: TGCGCCAGCAGCCAGCTCCCCGGGACAACACAGGGTACGCAGTATTTT; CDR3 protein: CASSQLPGTTQGTQYF
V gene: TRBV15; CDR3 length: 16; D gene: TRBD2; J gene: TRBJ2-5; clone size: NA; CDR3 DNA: TGTGCCACCAGCGGTGGACTAGCGGGTCTACAAGAGACCCAGTACTTC; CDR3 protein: CATSGGLAGLQETQYF
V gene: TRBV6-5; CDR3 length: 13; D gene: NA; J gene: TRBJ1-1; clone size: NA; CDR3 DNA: TGTGCCAGCCGCTTCGGAGGGAACACTGAAGCTTTCTTT; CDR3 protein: CASRFGGNTEAFF
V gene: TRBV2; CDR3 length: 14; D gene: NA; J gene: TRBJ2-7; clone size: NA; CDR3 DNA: TGTGCCAGCAGTGATGCGGGGAGTGCCTACGAGCAGTACTTC; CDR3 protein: CASSDAGSAYEQYF
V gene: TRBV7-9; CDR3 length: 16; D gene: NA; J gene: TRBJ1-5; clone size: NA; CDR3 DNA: TGTGCCAGCAGCTTACAGGCGGTTGACTACAATCAGCCCCAGCATTTT; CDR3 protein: CASSLQAVDYNQPQHF
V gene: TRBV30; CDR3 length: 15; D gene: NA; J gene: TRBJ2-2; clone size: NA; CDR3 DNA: TGTGCCTGGGTTCGCGTTTCGGGGACAACCGGGGAGCTGTTTTTT; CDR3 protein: CAWVRVSGTTGELFF
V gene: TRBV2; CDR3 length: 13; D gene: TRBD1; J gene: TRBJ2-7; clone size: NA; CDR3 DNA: TGTGCCAGCACAGGGGGAAGTTGGAACGAGCAGTACTTC; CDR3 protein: CASTGGSWNEQYF
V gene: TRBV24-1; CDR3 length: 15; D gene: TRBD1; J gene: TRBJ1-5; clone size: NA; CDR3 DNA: TGTGCCACCCAAGCAGGGGGCGCGGGGCATCAGCCCCAGCATTTT; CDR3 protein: CATQAGGAGHQPQHF